The present entry profiles one T cell receptor beta chain with its context. V lost 7 bases to trimming and J lost 0 bases, with 11 bases between them. The germline gives CDR1 SQVTM, CDR2 ANQGSEA. This CDR3 comprises 13 residues. Random hexamers primed reverse transcription of roughly 0.45 to 1 ug RNA. TCRdb analysed the immunoSEQ multiplex PCR reads with MiXCR anew, one entry per CDR3 protein. The sample includes about 200,000 distinct CDR3 sequences, 95% seen only once; the top ten take approximately 0.094%. This sample was taken from a study of CD8 T cells in Susac syndrome. The rearrangement uses TRBV29-1 and TRBJ2-3; D tentatively reads TRBD1 or TRBD2 (5 bases each). The sample consisted of CD4+ T cells from PBMCs. The source is a human donor in good health. For the CDR3, the DNA is TGCAGCGCGGGGACGGCTAGCACAGATACGCAGTATTTT. Its protein is CSAGTASTDTQYF.